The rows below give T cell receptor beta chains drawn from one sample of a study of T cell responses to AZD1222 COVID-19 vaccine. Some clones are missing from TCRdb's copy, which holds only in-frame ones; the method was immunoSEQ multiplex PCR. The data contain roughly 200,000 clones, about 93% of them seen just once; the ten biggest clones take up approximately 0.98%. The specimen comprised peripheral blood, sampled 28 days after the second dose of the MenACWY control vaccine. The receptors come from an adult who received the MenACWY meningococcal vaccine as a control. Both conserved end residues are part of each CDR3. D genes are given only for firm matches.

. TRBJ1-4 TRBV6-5 CASSYGSAIDSKLFF
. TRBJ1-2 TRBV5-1 CASSPGYGLGANYGYTF
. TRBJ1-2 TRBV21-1 CASSKGGRDNYGYTF
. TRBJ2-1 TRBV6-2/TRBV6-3 CASSRDRYNEQFF
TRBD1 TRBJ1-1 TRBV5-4 CASSSAHRGRRTEAFF
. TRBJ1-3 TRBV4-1 CASSQDERTGNTIYF
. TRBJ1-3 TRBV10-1 CASSEGGFGNTIYF
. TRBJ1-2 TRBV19 CASSRGFGEGYGYTF
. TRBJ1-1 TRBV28 CASRLPYTEAFF
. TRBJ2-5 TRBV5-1 CASSLQRGAGETQYF
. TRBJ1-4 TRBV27 CASTPRGLANEKLFF
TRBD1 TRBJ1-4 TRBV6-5 CASSSPGQGSEKLFF
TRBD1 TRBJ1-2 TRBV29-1 CSGAGQGVSGYTF
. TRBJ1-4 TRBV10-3 CAIGGRQNEKLFF
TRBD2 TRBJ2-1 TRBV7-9 CASSLSGRGNYNEQFF
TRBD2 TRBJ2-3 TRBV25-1 CASSELLAVGTDTQYF
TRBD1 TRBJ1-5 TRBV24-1 CATSGQGGRQPQHF
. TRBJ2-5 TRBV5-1 CASSSAGTQETQYF
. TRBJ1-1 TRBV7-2 CASSRAGDGKAFF
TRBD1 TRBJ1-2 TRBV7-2 CASSTRQGLSPYGYTF
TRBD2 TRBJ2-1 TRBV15 CATKTGTSGALSYNEQFF
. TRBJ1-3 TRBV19 CASSIDRAGSSGNTIYF
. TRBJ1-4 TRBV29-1 CSVERALAGEKLFF
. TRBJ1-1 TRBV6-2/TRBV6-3 CASSYSTGRTEAFF
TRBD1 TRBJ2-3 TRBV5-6 CASSLDRGRDTQYF
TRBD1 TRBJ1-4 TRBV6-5 CASRTGAPNEKLFF
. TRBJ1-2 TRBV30 CAWSRGGRLTGYTF
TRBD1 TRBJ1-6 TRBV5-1 CASAQQGQGNSPLHF
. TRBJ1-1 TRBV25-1 CASSVGWSTEAFF
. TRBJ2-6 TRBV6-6 CASSRRFTNSGANVLTF
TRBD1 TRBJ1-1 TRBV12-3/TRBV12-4 CASSPRGPTEAFF
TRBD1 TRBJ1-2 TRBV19 CASSPQGAYGYTF
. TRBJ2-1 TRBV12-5 CASGFSNEQFF
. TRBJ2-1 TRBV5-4 CASSLRQSSSYNEQFF
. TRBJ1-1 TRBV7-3 CASSLESNTEAFF
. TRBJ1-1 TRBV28 CASSLQQVMNTEAFF
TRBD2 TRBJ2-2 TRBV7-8 CASSLGGGPGELFF
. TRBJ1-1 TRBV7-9 CASRRPRGLSTEAFF
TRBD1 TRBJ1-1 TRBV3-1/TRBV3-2 CASSRQGANTEAFF
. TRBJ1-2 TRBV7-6 CASTPGGGMGYGYTF
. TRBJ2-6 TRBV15 CATSREFGSSGANVLTF
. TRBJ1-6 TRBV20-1 CSARADSPLHF
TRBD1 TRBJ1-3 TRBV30 CACAQTGTGNTIYF
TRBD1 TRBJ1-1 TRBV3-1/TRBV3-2 CASSPPGQLRTEAFF
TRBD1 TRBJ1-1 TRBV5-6 CASSLRITGGTEAFF
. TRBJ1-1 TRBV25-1 CASSELGTGPLNTEAFF